What follows are 32 T cell receptor beta chains derived from one specimen sequenced in a study of cytomegalovirus exposure and HLA in healthy donors. This PCR relied on a set of 60 Vbeta primers and 13 Jbeta primers. Data came from immunoSEQ multiplex PCR; TCRdb stores just in-frame clones and leaves some out. The sample holds about 130,000 clones; about 80% are singletons and the top ten take more than 0.95%. The sequencing sample was made of PBMCs. Receptors originate from a man aged 45 to 65 in good health and CMV-seronegative.

The chain employs TRBV28 and TRBJ2-1; perhaps TRBD2 as D (5 bases). V lost 7 bases and J 0 bases, leaving 7 bases between the germline ends. The CDR3 is 13 residues long. Germline CDR1 is MDHEN and CDR2 is SYDVKM. CDR3: CASTGFSYNEQFF. For the CDR3, the DNA is TGTGCCAGCACGGGGTTCTCCTACAATGAGCAGTTCTTC.

The CDR3 nucleotides read TGCAGCGTTGTGGTTAGAGCGGGAGGGCACGACGAGCAGTACTTC. Amino acids: CSVVVRAGGHDEQYF. The chain carries TRBV29-1 and TRBJ2-7; TRBD2 matches 10 bases. V dropped 4 bases and J dropped 5; count of bases not matched to a gene: 11. CDR3 size: 15 residues. Germline loops: CDR1 SQVTM, CDR2 ANQGSEA.

The gene calls are TRBV28 and TRBJ1-2; tentative D call: TRBD1 (5 bases). The germline gives CDR1 MDHEN, CDR2 SYDVKM. The V end was cut by 7 bases, the J end by 7 bases, with 19 bases between. The CDR3 loop spans 14 amino acids. The CDR3 protein is CASNVNGGTSGYTF. CDR3 sequence (DNA): TGTGCCAGCAACGTCAACGGGGGAACTAGTGGCTACACCTTC.

The chain is built from TRBV5-1 and TRBJ2-2; 8 bases agree with TRBD1. Germline-derived CDR1 and CDR2 are SGHRS and YFSETQ. The CDR3 is 14 amino acids. The V segment lost 4 bases and the J segment 5 bases; nucleotides outside the gene matches: 4. CDR3 in amino acids: CASSPRQGTGELFF. In nucleotides, the CDR3 is TGCGCCAGCAGCCCCCGACAGGGGACCGGGGAGCTGTTTTTT. The entire variable domain, with the rest obtained from reference TRBV5-1 and TRBJ2-2, is as follows: KAGVTQTPRYLIKTRGQQVTLSCSPISGHRSVSWYQQTPGQGLQFLFEYFSETQRNKGNFPGRFSGRQFSNSRSEMNVSTLELGDSALYLCASSPRQGTGELFFGEGSRLTVL.

The rearrangement links TRBV27 to TRBJ2-2; 10 positions match TRBD1. V shed 5 bases, J shed 4 bases, and the junction held 7 bases outside the gene matches. The germline V gene encodes CDR1 MNHEY and CDR2 SMNVEV (reference sequence). The CDR3 extends over 16 amino acids. The DNA for the CDR3 is TGTGCCAGCAGTCTCTATTGGACAGGGGGCACCGGGGAGCTGTTTTTT. It translates to CASSLYWTGGTGELFF.

The chain couples TRBV5-6 to TRBJ2-5, with 7 bases matching TRBD1. V gave up 1 base and J gave up 5 bases; unmatched junction bases: 5. CDR1 and CDR2 from the germline V gene are SGHDT and YYEEEE. This CDR3 contains 14 residues. The CDR3 reads CASSLTGAKETQYF. The DNA for the CDR3 is TGTGCCAGCAGCTTGACAGGGGCTAAGGAGACCCAGTACTTC.

The chain links TRBV5-1 to TRBJ2-7; D is unresolved. Trimming pared 0 bases from V and 2 bases from J, leaving 6 bases between. Germline V gene data show CDR1 as SGHRS and CDR2 as YFSETQ. The CDR3 covers 13 residues. This CDR3 reads CASSLGTTYEQYF. DNA for the CDR3: TGCGCCAGCAGCTTGGGAACTACCTACGAGCAGTACTTC.

The J gene is TRBJ2-6, the V gene TRBV30; 9 nucleotides align to TRBD2. The CDR3 contains 17 residues. Germline V gene sequence: CDR1 GTSNPN, CDR2 SVGIG (reference sequence). J lost 0 bases, V lost 2 bases, and 5 bases had no gene match. The CDR3 reads CAWSKAGGGSGANVLTF. The CDR3, as DNA: TGTGCCTGGAGTAAGGCGGGAGGGGGCTCTGGGGCCAACGTCCTGACTTTC.

The rearrangement uses TRBV18 and TRBJ1-3; 11 bases are shared with TRBD1. Unmatched junction bases numbered 11, after V lost 6 bases and J lost 4 bases. Germline CDR1 KGHSH, CDR2 LQKENI. This CDR3 has 17 amino acids. The CDR3 nucleotides are TGTGCCAGCTCCCGGACAGGGGGCCTCCGCAAAGGAAACACCATATATTTT. Translation gives CASSRTGGLRKGNTIYF.

This clone was counted once. The gene calls are TRBV14 and TRBJ2-3; 10 nucleotides match TRBD2. This CDR3 contains 16 residues. The germline gives CDR1 SGHDN, CDR2 FVKESK. J was trimmed by 2 bases and V by 5 bases; bases with no gene match: 7. The DNA of the CDR3 is TGTGCCAGCAGCTACATAGGACTAGCGGCCACAGATACGCAGTATTTT. This sequence encodes CASSYIGLAATDTQYF.

The chain has TRBV28 and TRBJ2-7, with TRBD2 identical over 12 bases. Germline loops: CDR1 MDHEN, CDR2 SYDVKM. This CDR3 comprises 16 residues. V was clipped by 6 bases and J by 5 bases; unmatched bases: 11. The CDR3 here is CASRPGTSGWPDEQYF. CDR3 bases: TGTGCCAGCAGACCGGGGACTAGCGGGTGGCCCGACGAGCAGTACTTC.

Here the CDR3 reads CASSPEGADYNEQFF. CDR3 sequence (DNA): TGTGCCAGCAGCCCCGAGGGAGCGGATTACAATGAGCAGTTCTTC. V usage is TRBV11-2 and J usage is TRBJ2-1; D might be TRBD2 (5 bases). The CDR3 runs to 15 residues. Germline CDR1 reads SGHAT; CDR2 reads FQNNGV. Between the trimmed V and J ends, which lost 5 bases and 4 bases, there was a span of 15 bases. Drawing the rest from reference TRBV11-2 and TRBJ2-1, the complete variable domain is EAGVAQSPRYKIIEKRQSVAFWCNPISGHATLYWYQQILGQGPKLLIQFQNNGVVDDSQLPKDRFSAERLKGVDSTLKIQPAKLEDSAVYLCASSPEGADYNEQFFGPGTRLTVL.

The sample holds a few counts of this clone. The rearrangement links TRBV29-1 to TRBJ2-5, with D uncertain. The CDR3 length is 12 residues. The V end lost 1 base, the J end lost 3 bases, and 6 bases lay between the germline ends. The germline V gene has CDR1 SQVTM and CDR2 ANQGSEA. The DNA for the CDR3 is TGCAGCGTTGAAGTCTTCGAAGAGACCCAGTACTTC. This encodes CSVEVFEETQYF.

The genes are TRBV6-5 and TRBJ2-7, with TRBD2 matching 7 bases. The CDR3 contains 15 residues. J gave up 2 bases and V 2 bases, and 6 bases lay outside the gene matches. The germline V gene encodes CDR1 MNHEY and CDR2 SVGAGI. In DNA form, the CDR3 reads TGTGCCAGCAGTTACACGGCTAGCGGACCCTACGAGCAGTACTTC. This sequence encodes CASSYTASGPYEQYF.

This clone occurred a few times. The rearrangement links TRBV29-1 to TRBJ2-5; 9 bases fit TRBD2. CDR1 is SQVTM, CDR2 ANQGSEA, per germline. V lost 7 bases, J lost 4 bases, and 10 bases stayed unmatched. The CDR3 spans 14 residues. The CDR3 DNA follows: TGCAGCGCCGAGGGAACTAGCGGGCTAGAGACCCAGTACTTC. It translates to CSAEGTSGLETQYF.

The chain is built from TRBV10-3 and TRBJ1-1; 11 nucleotides line up with TRBD1. The germline V gene encodes CDR1 ENHRY and CDR2 SYGVKD. V shed 6 bases, J shed 1 base, and the junction held 1 base outside the gene matches. The CDR3 runs 14 residues. CDR3 amino acids: CAIRGQGANTEAFF. Here the CDR3 DNA reads TGTGCCATCAGAGGACAGGGGGCGAACACTGAAGCTTTCTTT.

This rearrangement joins TRBV5-1 to TRBJ2-7; 7 bases map to TRBD2. V lost 4 bases to trimming and J lost 0 bases; unmatched junction nucleotides: 7. Germline V gene data show CDR1 as SGHRS and CDR2 as YFSETQ. This CDR3 contains 15 residues. The CDR3 region is CASSPGRGSSYEQYF. In DNA form, the CDR3 reads TGCGCCAGCAGCCCTGGGCGCGGGAGCTCCTACGAGCAGTACTTC.

The CDR3 region has the DNA TGTGCCAGCAGCGTAGGCGGGGCGGGCACAGATACGCAGTATTTT. Residues: CASSVGGAGTDTQYF. The V gene is TRBV9, the J gene TRBJ2-3; possibly TRBD2 for D (6 bases). The CDR3 length is 15 residues. V was shortened by 0 bases and J by 1 base, with 9 bases between the two germline ends. Germline lookup yields CDR1 SGDLS and CDR2 YYNGEE.

The gene calls are TRBV18 and TRBJ2-1; TRBD2 aligns across 9 bases. This CDR3 is 18 amino acids long. The junction had 14 bases not matched to a gene; V was cut back by 2 bases and J by 6 bases. Germline assignment: CDR1 KGHSH and CDR2 LQKENI. The CDR3 region has the DNA TGTGCCAGCTCACCAATGGCTAGCGGGAAGGGGGGGTCCAATGAGCAGTTCTTC. Translated: CASSPMASGKGGSNEQFF.

The chain carries TRBV5-1 and TRBJ1-2; 7 nucleotides agree with TRBD1. This CDR3 is 14 amino acids long. Germline CDR1 SGHRS, CDR2 YFSETQ. V lost 1 base, J lost 6 bases, and 6 bases stayed unmatched. The CDR3 bases are TGCGCCAGCAGCTTGCGGGACAGTACGGATGGCTACACCTTC. Its protein is CASSLRDSTDGYTF.

In its sample, this clone was seen a few times. The genes are TRBV10-3 and TRBJ2-6, with 12 bases lining up with TRBD1. The CDR3 is 17 residues long. Germline trimming cut 6 bases from V and 2 bases from J; bases unmatched to any gene: 5. Germline V gives CDR1 ENHRY, CDR2 SYGVKD. CDR3 protein: CAISGTGGATGANVLTF. In nucleotides, the CDR3 is TGTGCCATCAGCGGGACAGGGGGCGCGACTGGGGCCAACGTCCTGACTTTC.

The gene calls are TRBV11-2 and TRBJ2-7, with D tentatively TRBD1 (5 bases). The germline CDR1 and CDR2 sequences are SGHAT and FQNNGV. The CDR3 covers 12 residues. Trimming stripped 4 bases from V and 7 bases from J, with 11 bases between. For the CDR3, the DNA is TGTGCCAGCAGCTCGCTAGGGGCAGAGCAGTACTTC. As protein: CASSSLGAEQYF.

The V gene is TRBV4-3, the J gene TRBJ2-3; 8 positions agree with TRBD1. V was pared by 4 bases and J by 0 bases, with 6 bases of the junction left unmatched. The CDR3 spans 16 residues. The germline CDR1 and CDR2 sequences are LGHNA and YSLEER. CDR3 DNA sequence: TGCGCCAGCAGCCCGAATACAGGGGGGAGCACAGATACGCAGTATTTT. Translated, it gives CASSPNTGGSTDTQYF.

The chain couples TRBV25-1 to TRBJ2-3, with a weak D call TRBD2 (7 bases). V lost 3 bases, J lost 3 bases, and 13 bases lay in between. Germline CDR1 reads MGHDK; CDR2 reads SYGVNS. CDR3 length equals 15 residues. CDR3 region: CASSDAGAMTDTQYF. CDR3 in DNA: TGTGCCAGCAGTGACGCGGGGGCAATGACAGATACGCAGTATTTT.

This clone has just a few counts. This chain uses TRBV29-1 with TRBJ2-2; D uncertain. Per the germline V gene, CDR1 is SQVTM and CDR2 is ANQGSEA. V was cut by 4 bases and J by 4 bases, with 7 bases left in between. The CDR3 contains 12 residues. CDR3: CSVASSTGELFF. The CDR3 DNA reads TGCAGCGTTGCTTCCAGCACCGGGGAGCTGTTTTTT.

This chain links TRBV30 with TRBJ1-4; D gene uncertain. V was shortened by 4 bases and J by 3 bases, with 9 bases between the two germline ends. Germline CDR1 reads GTSNPN; CDR2 reads SVGIG (reference sequence). CDR3 length: 13 residues. The CDR3 DNA sequence: TGTGCCTGGACAGGATCCTCTAATGAAAAACTGTTTTTT. Its protein product is CAWTGSSNEKLFF.

The chain uses TRBV6-5 and TRBJ1-1; D is possibly TRBD1 (6 bases). The CDR3 spans 11 residues. In germline, CDR1 is MNHEY, CDR2 SVGAGI. Trimming shortened V by 6 bases and J by 8 bases, and 10 bases separated the two germline ends. As DNA, the CDR3 is TGTGCCAGCAGCAACAGGGCAGAAGCTTTCTTT. Translated, it gives CASSNRAEAFF.

The rearrangement uses TRBV7-2 and TRBJ2-2, with 10 bases aligning to TRBD1. J gave up 6 bases and V 3 bases, and 4 bases lay outside the gene matches. The germline V gene encodes CDR1 SGHTA and CDR2 FQGNSA. The CDR3 extends over 15 amino acids. The CDR3 DNA reads as TGTGCCAGCAGCTTGGACAGGGGGATGGCCGGGGAGCTGTTTTTT. It is translated as CASSLDRGMAGELFF.

The chain couples TRBV7-2 to TRBJ1-5; the match to TRBD1 covers 10 bases. V gave up 5 bases and J gave up 4 bases; unmatched junction bases: 8. Germline CDR1 reads SGHTA; CDR2 reads FQGNSA. CDR3 length: 16 amino acids. The CDR3 nucleotides are TGTGCCAGCAGCCTAGTCCCGGGACAGGGGAATCAGCCCCAGCATTTT. Amino acid sequence: CASSLVPGQGNQPQHF.

The chain employs TRBV18 and TRBJ1-3; tentatively, D is TRBD1 (5 bases). The germline V gene has CDR1 KGHSH and CDR2 LQKENI. V was pared by 3 bases and J by 2 bases, with 17 bases between. The CDR3 contains 17 residues. This CDR3 is CASSPQPGDTAGNTIYF. The CDR3 DNA follows: TGTGCCAGCTCACCTCAACCGGGGGATACGGCTGGAAACACCATATATTTT.

This clone was observed once. The chain has TRBV6-5 and TRBJ2-5, with 8 bases matching TRBD1. CDR3 length: 13 residues. V was clipped by 4 bases and J by 5 bases; unmatched bases: 3. The V gene's germline CDR1 is MNHEY and CDR2 SVGAGI. As DNA, the CDR3 is TGTGCCAGCAGTTCAGGGGGCTGGGAGACCCAGTACTTC. Its translation is CASSSGGWETQYF.

V is TRBV28 and J is TRBJ1-3, with 7 bases lining up with TRBD1. V trimming: 4 bases; J trimming: 4 bases; junction bases outside the gene matches: 4. The CDR3 is made up of 14 amino acids. Germline-derived CDR1 and CDR2 are MDHEN and SYDVKM. The CDR3 sequence is CASSYGTAGNTIYF. The DNA for the CDR3 is TGTGCCAGCAGTTACGGGACAGCGGGAAACACCATATATTTT.